The source of this T cell receptor beta chain is a study of blood T cell repertoires in COVID-19 (dated by TCRdb to the early 2020s). With regard to the full study: Samples covering the acute and convalescent phases of COVID-19 were provided by collaborators in the United States, Italy and Spain. The prospective study material was composed of cDNA or gDNA derived from T cells, B-cell-depleted T cells, or PBMCs. Subjects who had been exposed to COVID-19, were actively infected with it, or had recovered from it provided the deeply sampled blood TCRbeta repertoires that made up the dataset. The repertoires were released in a freely available public database intended as a resource for research on the immune response to SARS-CoV-2. Samples came from the ongoing ImmuneRACE study (first 160 participants) plus 1,254 subjects from 6 global collaborators. Sample metadata almost always included a de-identified subject ID, COVID-19 status, age in years and sex. HLA class I and class II types, where available, came from metadata supplied by the sample provider rather than from assay-based typing. The full study reports these points: How much clinical and demographic metadata was included differed by source and by participant, and the metadata was provided uncurated.

TCRbeta CDR3 regions were amplified from genomic DNA by means of the immunoSEQ Assay, a bias-controlled multiplex PCR. On the study's bioinformatics: The number of nucleated cells in each sample was estimated by amplification of reference gene primers within the assay. Sequence reads were collapsed and filtered to measure the absolute abundance of every unique TCRbeta CDR3 rearrangement. For each sample, productive Simpson clonality was calculated as the square root of Simpson's diversity index over productive rearrangements. The table was pulled from immuneACCESS by TCRdb, which kept in-frame rearrangements only. Such tables lose some clones; where checked, under half of the loss comes from unresolved V genes, and the rest has no known cause. V, J and clone size are those of that table, while D and trimming were read from the DNA. Present in this sample are 150,000 to 200,000 clones, about 76% of which were seen just once. The ten top clones hold roughly 7.8% of the sample.

Collaborating institutions collected whole blood in K2EDTA tubes following their own protocols. For TCRbeta analysis, collaborators shipped samples in one of three forms: frozen whole blood, isolated PBMCs, or DNA extracted from either of those sample types. The CDR3 runs 15 residues from the cysteine to the phenylalanine. Left in the record is the CDR3 DNA by itself, 45 bases read in frame from the first base. CDR1 and CDR2 (SGHDN, FVKESK) derive from the germline V gene. Trimming costs V 5 bases and J 0 bases, and their ends lie 13 bases apart. As for this clone: No cognate antigen has been identified for it. Base quality data are lacking; no much larger clone is found one base away.

The sequence derives from a woman between 45 and 60 years old with active or convalescent COVID-19. Sequences were obtained from peripheral blood. The chain was built from TRBV14 and TRBJ2-5; no D gene call is confident. CDR3 region: CASSSRPGYQETQYF. The sequence in DNA is TGTGCCAGCAGCTCCAGGCCTGGGTACCAAGAGACCCAGTACTTC.